This T cell receptor (beta chain) was documented in a study of shared clonotypes between healthy human individuals. On this clone itself: Its matching antigen is unknown.

Whole-study results and caveats: Clonotype sharing among the donors was expected to vary with sequencing depth. Of the naive CD4 clonotypes, approximately 5% were shared across a few donors. Generally, naive subsets came out with larger estimated richness than memory subsets.

Genomic DNA of every subset was divided equally among multiple immunoSEQ plates. Measured with immunoSEQ multiplex PCR; TCRdb has only the in-frame clones, and not every one. The sample holds roughly 2.1 million clones, 85% to 95% seen once. As defined, naive CD8 cells were CD45RO-negative and positively selected for CCR7, with terminally differentiated effector memory CD45RA+ cells excluded. Trimming took off 5 bases at V and 5 bases at J, with 10 bases between the two ends. The CDR3 has 11 residues. The germline V gene encodes CDR1 DFQATT and CDR2 SNEGSKA (reference sequence). The genes are TRBV20-1 and TRBJ2-7; possible D gene TRBD2, 5 bases. The specimen sequenced was naive CD8+ T cells from PBMCs. The receptor was isolated from a man in his late teens or twenties in good health. Some clones in this sample may be carry-over from other donors' samples. The CDR3 loop is CSARTGDEQYF. The CDR3 bases are TGCAGTGCTCGGACTGGGGACGAGCAGTACTTC.